This T cell receptor (beta chain) was recorded in a study of radiotherapy plus CTLA-4 blockade in lung cancer. The CDR3 contains 13 residues. The germline V and J ends were trimmed by 5 bases and 5 bases, with 11 bases remaining between them. CDR1 is MNHNS, CDR2 SASEGT, per germline. This clone was recorded a few times. The protocol was immunoSEQ multiplex PCR, while the TCRdb copy is restricted to in-frame clones and leaves out a portion. Here the sample spans approximately 40,000 clones, about 68% being singletons. This material consisted of peripheral blood, taken from a patient treated with radiotherapy plus ipilimumab. The V call is TRBV6-1, the J call TRBJ2-3; a weak D match, TRBD1 (5 bases). The clonotype comes from a human donor with non-small cell lung cancer who had stable disease on radiotherapy plus ipilimumab. The CDR3: CASSPSRVDTQYF. The CDR3 DNA follows: TGTGCCAGCAGTCCCAGCAGGGTAGATACGCAGTATTTT.